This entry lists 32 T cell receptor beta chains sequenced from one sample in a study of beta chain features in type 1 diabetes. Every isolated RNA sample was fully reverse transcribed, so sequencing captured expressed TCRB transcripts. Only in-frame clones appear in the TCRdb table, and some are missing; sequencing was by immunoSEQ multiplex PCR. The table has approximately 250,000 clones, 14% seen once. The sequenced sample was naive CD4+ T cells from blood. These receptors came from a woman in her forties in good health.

The CDR3 coding sequence is TGTGCCAGCAGTAGGGCGGGATCCTACGAGCAGTACTTC. Translation: CASSRAGSYEQYF. The chain uses TRBV6-5 and TRBJ2-7, with D tentatively TRBD2 (6 bases). CDR3 size: 13 residues. V gave up 5 bases and J gave up 1 base, with 9 bases separating them. Germline values: CDR1 MNHEY, CDR2 SVGAGI.

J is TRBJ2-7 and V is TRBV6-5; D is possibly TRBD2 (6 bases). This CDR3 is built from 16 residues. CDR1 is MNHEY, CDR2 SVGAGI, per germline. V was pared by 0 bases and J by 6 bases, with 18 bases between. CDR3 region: CASSYSSGTLYSEQYF. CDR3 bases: TGTGCCAGCAGTTACTCCTCCGGGACTTTGTACTCCGAGCAGTACTTC.

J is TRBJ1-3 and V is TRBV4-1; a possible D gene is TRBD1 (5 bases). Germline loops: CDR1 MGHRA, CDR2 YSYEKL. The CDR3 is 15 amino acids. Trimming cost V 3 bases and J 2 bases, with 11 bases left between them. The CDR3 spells CASSQVRGTGNTIYF. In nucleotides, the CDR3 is TGCGCCAGCAGCCAGGTTCGGGGGACTGGAAACACCATATATTTT.

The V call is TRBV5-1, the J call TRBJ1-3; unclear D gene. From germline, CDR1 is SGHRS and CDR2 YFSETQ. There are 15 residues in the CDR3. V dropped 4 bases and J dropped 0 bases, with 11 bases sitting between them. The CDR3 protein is CASSASSLSGNTIYF. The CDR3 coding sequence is TGCGCCAGCAGCGCCTCCAGTCTCTCTGGAAACACCATATATTTT.

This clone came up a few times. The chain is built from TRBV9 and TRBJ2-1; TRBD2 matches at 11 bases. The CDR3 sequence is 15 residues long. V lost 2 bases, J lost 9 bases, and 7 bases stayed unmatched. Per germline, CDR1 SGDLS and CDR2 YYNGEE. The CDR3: CASSVLAGGATEQFF. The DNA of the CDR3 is TGTGCCAGCAGCGTTTTAGCGGGGGGGGCGACTGAGCAGTTCTTC.

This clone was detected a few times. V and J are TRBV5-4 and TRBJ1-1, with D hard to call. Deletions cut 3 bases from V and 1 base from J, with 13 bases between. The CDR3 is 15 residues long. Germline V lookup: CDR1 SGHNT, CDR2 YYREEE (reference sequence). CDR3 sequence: CASSSRTEPNTEAFF. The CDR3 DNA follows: TGTGCCAGCAGCTCCCGGACTGAGCCGAACACTGAAGCTTTCTTT.

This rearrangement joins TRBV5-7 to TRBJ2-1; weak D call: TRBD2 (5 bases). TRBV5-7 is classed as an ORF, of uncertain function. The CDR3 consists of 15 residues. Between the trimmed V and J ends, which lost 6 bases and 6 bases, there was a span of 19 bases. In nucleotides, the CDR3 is TGTGCCAGCATCCTTGGACTGGGCGGTGGCAATGAGCAGTTCTTC. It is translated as CASILGLGGGNEQFF.

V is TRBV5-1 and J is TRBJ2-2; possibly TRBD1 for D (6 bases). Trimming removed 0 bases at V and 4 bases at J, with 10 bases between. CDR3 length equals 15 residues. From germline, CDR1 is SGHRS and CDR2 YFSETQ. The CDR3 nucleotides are TGCGCCAGCAGCTTGGGAGTCAGGGGCACCGGGGAGCTGTTTTTT. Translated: CASSLGVRGTGELFF.

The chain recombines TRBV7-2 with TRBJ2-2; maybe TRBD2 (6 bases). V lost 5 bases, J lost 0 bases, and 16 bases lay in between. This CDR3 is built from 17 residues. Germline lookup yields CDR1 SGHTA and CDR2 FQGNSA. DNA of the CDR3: TGTGCCAGCAGCCCGCGACCGACTAGACCGAACACCGGGGAGCTGTTTTTT. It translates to CASSPRPTRPNTGELFF.

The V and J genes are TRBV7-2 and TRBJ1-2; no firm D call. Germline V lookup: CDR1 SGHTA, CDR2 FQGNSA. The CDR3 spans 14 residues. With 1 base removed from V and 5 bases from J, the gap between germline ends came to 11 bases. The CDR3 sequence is CASSLVSQSYGYTF. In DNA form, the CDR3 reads TGTGCCAGCAGCTTAGTGTCACAGTCGTATGGCTACACCTTC.

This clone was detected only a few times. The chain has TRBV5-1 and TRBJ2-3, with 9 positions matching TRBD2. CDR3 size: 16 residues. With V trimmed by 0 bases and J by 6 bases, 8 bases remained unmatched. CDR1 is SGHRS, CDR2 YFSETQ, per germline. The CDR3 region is CASSLARVAGVDTQYF. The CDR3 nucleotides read TGCGCCAGCAGCTTGGCCAGAGTAGCGGGGGTGGATACGCAGTATTTT.

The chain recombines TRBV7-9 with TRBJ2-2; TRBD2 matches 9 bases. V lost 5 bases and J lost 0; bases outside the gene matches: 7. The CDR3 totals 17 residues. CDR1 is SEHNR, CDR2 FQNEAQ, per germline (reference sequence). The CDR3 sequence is CASSPRGGDANTGELFF. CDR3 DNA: TGTGCCAGCAGCCCCCGCGGGGGGGACGCGAACACCGGGGAGCTGTTTTTT.

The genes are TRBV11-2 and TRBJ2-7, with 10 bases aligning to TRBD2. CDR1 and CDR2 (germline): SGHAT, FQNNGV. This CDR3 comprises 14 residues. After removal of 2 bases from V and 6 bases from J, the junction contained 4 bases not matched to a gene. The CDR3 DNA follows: TGTGCCAGCAGCTTAAGCGGGGGGGCGGGCGAGCAGTACTTC. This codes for CASSLSGGAGEQYF.

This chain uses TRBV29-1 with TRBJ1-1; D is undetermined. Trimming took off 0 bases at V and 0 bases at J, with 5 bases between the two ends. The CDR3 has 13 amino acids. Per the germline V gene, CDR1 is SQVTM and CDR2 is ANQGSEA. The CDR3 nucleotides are TGCAGCGTTGAAGAATACATGAACACTGAAGCTTTCTTT. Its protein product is CSVEEYMNTEAFF.

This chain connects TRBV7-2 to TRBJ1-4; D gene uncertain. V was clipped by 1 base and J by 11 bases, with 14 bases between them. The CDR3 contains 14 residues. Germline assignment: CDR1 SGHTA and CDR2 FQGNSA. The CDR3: CASSLGQATGKLFF. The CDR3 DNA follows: TGTGCCAGCAGCTTAGGTCAGGCAACGGGGAAACTGTTTTTT.

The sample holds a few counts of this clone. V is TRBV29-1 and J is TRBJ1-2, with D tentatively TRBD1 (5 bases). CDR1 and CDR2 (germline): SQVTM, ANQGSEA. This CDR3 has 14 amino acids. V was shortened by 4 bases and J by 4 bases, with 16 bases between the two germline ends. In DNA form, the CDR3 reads TGCAGCGTTGCCATCGTAGGACAAACCTATGGCTACACCTTC. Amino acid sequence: CSVAIVGQTYGYTF.

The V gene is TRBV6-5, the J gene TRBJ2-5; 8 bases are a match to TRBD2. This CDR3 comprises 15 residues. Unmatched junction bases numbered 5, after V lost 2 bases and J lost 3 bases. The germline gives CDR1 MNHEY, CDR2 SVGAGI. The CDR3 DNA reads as TGTGCCAGCAGTTACGGTAGCGGGACAAAAGAGACCCAGTACTTC. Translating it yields CASSYGSGTKETQYF.

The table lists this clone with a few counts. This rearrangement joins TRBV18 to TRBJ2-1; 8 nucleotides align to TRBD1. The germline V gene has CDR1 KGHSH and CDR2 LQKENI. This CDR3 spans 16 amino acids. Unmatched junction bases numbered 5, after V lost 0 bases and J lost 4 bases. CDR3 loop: CASSPPGQGDYNEQFF. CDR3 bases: TGTGCCAGCTCACCACCAGGACAGGGCGATTACAATGAGCAGTTCTTC.

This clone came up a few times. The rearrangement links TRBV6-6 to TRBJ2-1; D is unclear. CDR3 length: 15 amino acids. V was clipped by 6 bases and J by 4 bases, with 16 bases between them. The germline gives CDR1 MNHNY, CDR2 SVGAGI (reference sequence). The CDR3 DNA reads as TGTGCCAGCAGCCTCGAGACAACGATTTACAATGAGCAGTTCTTC. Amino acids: CASSLETTIYNEQFF.

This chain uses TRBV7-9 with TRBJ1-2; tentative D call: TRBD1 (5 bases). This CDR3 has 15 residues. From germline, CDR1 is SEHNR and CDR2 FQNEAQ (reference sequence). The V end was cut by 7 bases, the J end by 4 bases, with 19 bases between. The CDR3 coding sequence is TGTGCCAGCACTACTCGGGGGTTGCCCAGCTATGGCTACACCTTC. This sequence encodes CASTTRGLPSYGYTF.

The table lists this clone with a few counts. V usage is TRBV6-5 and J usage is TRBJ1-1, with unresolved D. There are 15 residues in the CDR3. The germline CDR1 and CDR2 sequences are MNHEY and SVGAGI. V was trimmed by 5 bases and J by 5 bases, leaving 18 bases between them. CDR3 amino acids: CASSPRYELITEAFF. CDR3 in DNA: TGTGCCAGCAGTCCCCGTTACGAGCTAATAACTGAAGCTTTCTTT.

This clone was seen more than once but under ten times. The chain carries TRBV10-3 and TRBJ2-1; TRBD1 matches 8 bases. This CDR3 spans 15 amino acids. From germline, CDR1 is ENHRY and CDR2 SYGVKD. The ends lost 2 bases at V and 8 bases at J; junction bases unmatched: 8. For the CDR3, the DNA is TGTGCCATCAGTGAGACGAGGACAGGGAGAGATGAGCAGTTCTTC. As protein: CAISETRTGRDEQFF.

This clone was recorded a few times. The CDR3 bases are TGTGCCAGTAGTATAGTTAGATACGGGAGACAGGGGGTCACTGGGGCCAACGTCCTGACTTTC. This encodes CASSIVRYGRQGVTGANVLTF. The V gene is TRBV19, the J gene TRBJ2-6; 9 bases map to TRBD1. CDR1 and CDR2 from the germline V gene are LNHDA and SQIVND (reference sequence). The ends lost 1 base at V and 2 bases at J; junction bases unmatched: 15. CDR3 size: 21 residues. Supplemented by reference TRBV19 and TRBJ2-6, the full variable domain reads DGGITQSPKYLFRKEGQNVTLSCEQNLNHDAMYWYRQDPGQGLRLIYYSQIVNDFQKGDIAEGYSVSREKKESFPLTVTSAQKNPTAFYLCASSIVRYGRQGVTGANVLTFGAGSRLTVL.

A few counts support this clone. The CDR3 protein is CASRGTGFNSGNTIYF. CDR3 sequence (DNA): TGTGCCAGCAGGGGGACAGGTTTTAACTCTGGAAACACCATATATTTT. The V call is TRBV6-6, the J call TRBJ1-3; 8 bases agree with TRBD1. This CDR3 comprises 16 residues. With 6 bases clipped from V and 0 bases from J, the junction kept 7 bases outside the gene matches. The germline CDR1 and CDR2 sequences are MNHNY and SVGAGI (reference sequence).

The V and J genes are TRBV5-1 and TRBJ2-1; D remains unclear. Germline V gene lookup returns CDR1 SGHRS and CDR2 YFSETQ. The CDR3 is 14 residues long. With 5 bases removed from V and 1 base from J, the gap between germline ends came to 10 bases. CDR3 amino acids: CASSRSESYNEQFF. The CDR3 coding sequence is TGCGCCAGCAGTCGGAGTGAATCCTACAATGAGCAGTTCTTC.

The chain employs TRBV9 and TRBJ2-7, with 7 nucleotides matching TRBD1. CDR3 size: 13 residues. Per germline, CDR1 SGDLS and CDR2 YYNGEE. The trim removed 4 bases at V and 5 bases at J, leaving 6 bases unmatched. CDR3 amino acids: CASSPSDRNEQYF. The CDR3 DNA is TGTGCCAGCAGCCCTTCGGACAGGAACGAGCAGTACTTC.

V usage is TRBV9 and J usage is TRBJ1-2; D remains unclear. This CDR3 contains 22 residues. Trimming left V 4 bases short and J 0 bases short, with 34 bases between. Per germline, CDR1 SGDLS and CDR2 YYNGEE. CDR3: CASSPHYFPGPGRERANYGYTF. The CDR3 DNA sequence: TGTGCCAGCAGCCCGCACTATTTCCCGGGTCCCGGGAGAGAGAGGGCTAACTATGGCTACACCTTC.

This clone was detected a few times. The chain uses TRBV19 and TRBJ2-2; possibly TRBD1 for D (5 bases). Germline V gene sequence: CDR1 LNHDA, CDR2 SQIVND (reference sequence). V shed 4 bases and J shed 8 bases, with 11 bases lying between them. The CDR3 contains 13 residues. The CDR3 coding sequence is TGTGCCAGTAGTAGCCAGGGTCCGGGGGAGCTGTTTTTT. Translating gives CASSSQGPGELFF.

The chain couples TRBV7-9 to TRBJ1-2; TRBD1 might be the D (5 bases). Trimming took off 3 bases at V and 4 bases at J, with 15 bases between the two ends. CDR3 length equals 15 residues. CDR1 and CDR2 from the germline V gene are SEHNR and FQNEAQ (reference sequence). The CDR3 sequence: CASSLYITGTYGYTF. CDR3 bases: TGTGCCAGCAGCTTGTATATAACAGGAACCTATGGCTACACCTTC.

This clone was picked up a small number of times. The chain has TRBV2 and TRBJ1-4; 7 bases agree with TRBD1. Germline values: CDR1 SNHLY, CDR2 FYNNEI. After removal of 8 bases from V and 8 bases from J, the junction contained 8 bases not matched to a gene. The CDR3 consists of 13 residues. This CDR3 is CASGKLGQEKLFF. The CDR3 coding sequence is TGTGCCAGCGGGAAGTTGGGACAGGAAAAACTGTTTTTT.

CDR3 protein: CASSLARREETQYF. CDR3 nucleotide sequence: TGTGCCAGCAGCTTAGCGCGGCGGGAAGAGACCCAGTACTTC. This chain connects TRBV7-2 to TRBJ2-5; tentatively, D is TRBD2 (5 bases). V lost 0 bases to trimming and J lost 3 bases, with 8 bases between them. Looked up from germline, CDR1 is SGHTA and CDR2 is FQGNSA. CDR3 size: 14 residues.

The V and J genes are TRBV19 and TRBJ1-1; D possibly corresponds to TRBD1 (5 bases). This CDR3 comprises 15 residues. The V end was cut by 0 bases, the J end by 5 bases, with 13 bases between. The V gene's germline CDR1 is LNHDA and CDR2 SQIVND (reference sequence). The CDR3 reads CASSIDQMRGTEAFF. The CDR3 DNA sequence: TGTGCCAGTAGTATAGATCAGATGCGGGGGACTGAAGCTTTCTTT.